The 10 T cell receptor beta chains below were found in one sample sequenced in a study of cytomegalovirus exposure and HLA in healthy donors. PCR involved 60 Vbeta and 13 Jbeta primers. TCRdb keeps only in-frame clones here, not all; method: immunoSEQ multiplex PCR. The profile shows around 130,000 clones, 80% of them singletons. Sequencing was carried out using PBMCs. These receptors originate from a man in his forties or fifties in good health and CMV-seronegative.

V gene TRBV7-2 combines with J gene TRBJ2-1; 7 bases line up with TRBD1. Unmatched junction bases numbered 7, after V lost 5 bases and J lost 6 bases. The CDR3 has 14 amino acids. Germline CDR1 reads SGHTA; CDR2 reads FQGNSA. The CDR3 region is CASSLRAGGNEQFF. CDR3 nucleotide sequence: TGTGCCAGCAGCCTTAGGGCAGGGGGCAATGAGCAGTTCTTC.

The gene calls are TRBV7-2 and TRBJ1-5, with D unclear. Germline CDR1 SGHTA, CDR2 FQGNSA. Trimming removed 2 bases at V and 6 bases at J, with 8 bases between. The CDR3 has 13 residues. Here the CDR3 reads CASSLRGSQPQHF. The CDR3 nucleotides are TGTGCCAGCAGCTTACGGGGTTCTCAGCCCCAGCATTTT.

The CDR3 DNA reads TGTGCCAGTAGTCCTCGACTAGCGGGAGCCAATGAGCAGTTCTTC. Translation gives CASSPRLAGANEQFF. The chain recombines TRBV19 with TRBJ2-1; 12 bases are shared with TRBD2. The CDR3 spans 15 residues. Looked up from germline, CDR1 is LNHDA and CDR2 is SQIVND (reference sequence). Unmatched junction bases numbered 5, after V lost 5 bases and J lost 6 bases.

The rearrangement links TRBV2 to TRBJ2-7, with TRBD2 matching 8 bases. The CDR3 sequence is 18 residues long. Per germline, CDR1 SNHLY and CDR2 FYNNEI. V dropped 1 base and J dropped 3; count of bases not matched to a gene: 14. CDR3 residues: CASSEGSAGAYPHYEQYF. The CDR3 DNA is TGTGCCAGCAGTGAAGGGTCAGCGGGAGCATATCCCCACTACGAGCAGTACTTC.

This chain links TRBV5-4 with TRBJ2-1; possibly TRBD2 for D (7 bases). V was trimmed by 6 bases and J by 0 bases, leaving 19 bases between them. The CDR3 covers 17 residues. Germline-derived CDR1 and CDR2 are SGHNT and YYREEE (reference sequence). The CDR3 is CASTPGGGDSSYNEQFF. The CDR3 nucleotides are TGTGCCAGCACCCCGGGCGGGGGCGACAGCTCCTACAATGAGCAGTTCTTC. Using reference TRBV5-4 and TRBJ2-1 for the parts outside the CDR3, the full variable domain is ETGVTQSPTHLIKTRGQQVTLRCSSQSGHNTVSWYQQALGQGPQFIFQYYREEENGRGNFPPRFSGLQFPNYSSELNVNALELDDSALYLCASTPGGGDSSYNEQFFGPGTRLTVL.

The chain has TRBV5-1 and TRBJ2-3; tentatively, D is TRBD1 (5 bases). V lost 0 bases and J lost 3, with 11 bases in between. Germline CDR1 is SGHRS and CDR2 is YFSETQ. CDR3 length equals 15 residues. The CDR3 sequence: CASSLVSPGTDTQYF. CDR3 nucleotides: TGCGCCAGCAGCTTGGTTTCCCCAGGGACAGATACGCAGTATTTT.

The V call is TRBV7-9, the J call TRBJ1-1, with 8 bases lining up with TRBD1. CDR1 is SEHNR, CDR2 FQNEAQ, per germline (reference sequence). Unmatched junction bases numbered 8, after V lost 7 bases and J lost 1 base. The CDR3 spans 15 residues. CDR3 sequence (DNA): TGTGCCAGCACCACGCCGGGACAGGAGAACACTGAAGCTTTCTTT. This sequence encodes CASTTPGQENTEAFF.

The rearrangement links TRBV5-4 to TRBJ2-7; 8 bases align to TRBD2. Trimming at V came to 4 bases and at J to 7 bases, leaving 16 bases not matched to a gene. CDR1 SGHNT and CDR2 YYREEE come from the germline V gene (reference sequence). The CDR3 totals 16 residues. The CDR3 coding sequence is TGTGCCAGCAGCCCCGGCGACCGGGGGGGCACTACTGAGCAGTACTTC. It is translated as CASSPGDRGGTTEQYF. Drawing the rest from reference TRBV5-4 and TRBJ2-7, the complete variable domain is ETGVTQSPTHLIKTRGQQVTLRCSSQSGHNTVSWYQQALGQGPQFIFQYYREEENGRGNFPPRFSGLQFPNYSSELNVNALELDDSALYLCASSPGDRGGTTEQYFGPGTRLTVT.

The chain employs TRBV28 and TRBJ1-6; possible D gene TRBD1, 5 bases. Germline loops: CDR1 MDHEN, CDR2 SYDVKM. The CDR3 extends over 16 amino acids. The germline V and J ends were trimmed by 6 bases and 7 bases, with 19 bases remaining between them. In DNA, the CDR3 is TGTGCCAGCAGCACCTGGGGCGGTGGGGCAAATTCACCCCTCCACTTT. Translating it yields CASSTWGGGANSPLHF.

The chain recombines TRBV28 with TRBJ2-1, with 8 bases matching TRBD1. Germline lookup yields CDR1 MDHEN and CDR2 SYDVKM. CDR3 length equals 14 residues. The V gene end was trimmed by 7 bases and the J gene end by 3 bases; junction bases not matched to a gene: 5. As DNA, the CDR3 is TGTGCCAGCACGCGGACAGGGATCTACAATGAGCAGTTCTTC. It is translated as CASTRTGIYNEQFF.